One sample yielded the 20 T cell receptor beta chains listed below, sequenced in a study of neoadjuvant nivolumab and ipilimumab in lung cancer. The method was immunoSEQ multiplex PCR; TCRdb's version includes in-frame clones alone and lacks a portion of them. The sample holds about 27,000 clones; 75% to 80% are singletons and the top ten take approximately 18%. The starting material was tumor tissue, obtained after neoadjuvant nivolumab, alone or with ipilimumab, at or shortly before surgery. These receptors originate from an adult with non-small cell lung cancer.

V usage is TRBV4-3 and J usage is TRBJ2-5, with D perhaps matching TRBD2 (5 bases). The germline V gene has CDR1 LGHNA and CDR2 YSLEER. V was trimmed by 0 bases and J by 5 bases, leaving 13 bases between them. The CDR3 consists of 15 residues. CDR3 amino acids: CASSQEGRAGETQYF. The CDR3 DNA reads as TGCGCCAGCAGCCAAGAGGGCCGGGCGGGTGAGACCCAGTACTTC.

The CDR3 sequence is CASSPTGTGGRGYTF. CDR3 DNA sequence: TGCGCCAGCAGCCCGACGGGGACAGGGGGAAGGGGCTACACCTTC. The chain is built from TRBV4-1 and TRBJ1-2; 11 bases align to TRBD1. Per the germline V gene, CDR1 is MGHRA and CDR2 is YSYEKL. Trimming removed 4 bases from V and 8 bases from J; junction bases left unmatched: 9. This CDR3 comprises 15 residues.

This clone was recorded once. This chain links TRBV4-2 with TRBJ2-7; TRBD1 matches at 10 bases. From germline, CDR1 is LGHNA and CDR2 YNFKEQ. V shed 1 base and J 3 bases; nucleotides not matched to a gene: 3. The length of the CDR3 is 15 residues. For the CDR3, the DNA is TGTGCCAGCAGCCAAGCCGGGACAGGGGACTACGAGCAGTACTTC. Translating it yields CASSQAGTGDYEQYF.

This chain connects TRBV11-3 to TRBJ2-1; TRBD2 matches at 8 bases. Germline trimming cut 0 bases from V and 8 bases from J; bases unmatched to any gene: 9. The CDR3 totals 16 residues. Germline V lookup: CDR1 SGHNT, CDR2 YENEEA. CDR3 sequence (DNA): TGTGCCAGCAGCTTAGATGGTAGCGGGGCTACCCATGAGCAGTTCTTC. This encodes CASSLDGSGATHEQFF.

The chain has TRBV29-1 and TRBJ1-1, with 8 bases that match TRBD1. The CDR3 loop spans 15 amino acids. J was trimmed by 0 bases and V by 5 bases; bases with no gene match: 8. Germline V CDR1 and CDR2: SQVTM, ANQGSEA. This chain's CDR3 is CSVSGGWGMNTEAFF. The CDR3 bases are TGCAGCGTTTCAGGGGGCTGGGGGATGAACACTGAAGCTTTCTTT.

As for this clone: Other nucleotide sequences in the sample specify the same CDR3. The CDR3 coding sequence is TGTGCCAGCAGCTTGCGGCAGGGCGATGGCTACACCTTC. Residues: CASSLRQGDGYTF. This chain connects TRBV5-6 to TRBJ1-2; D is perhaps TRBD1 (5 bases). The CDR3 has 13 residues. Germline CDR1 and CDR2: SGHDT and YYEEEE. Trimming took off 1 base at V and 6 bases at J, with 10 bases between the two ends.

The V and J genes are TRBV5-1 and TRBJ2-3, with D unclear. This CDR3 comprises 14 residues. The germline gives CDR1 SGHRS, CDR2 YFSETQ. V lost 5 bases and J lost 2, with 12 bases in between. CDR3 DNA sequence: TGCGCCAGCAGGGTGGCAGATCTCACAGATACGCAGTATTTT. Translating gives CASRVADLTDTQYF.

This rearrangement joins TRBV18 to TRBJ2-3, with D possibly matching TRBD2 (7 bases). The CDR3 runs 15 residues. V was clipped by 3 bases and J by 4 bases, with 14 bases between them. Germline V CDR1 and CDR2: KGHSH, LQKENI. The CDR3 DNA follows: TGTGCCAGCTCACCTCGCGGGGGCGACGCAGATACGCAGTATTTT. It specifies CASSPRGGDADTQYF.

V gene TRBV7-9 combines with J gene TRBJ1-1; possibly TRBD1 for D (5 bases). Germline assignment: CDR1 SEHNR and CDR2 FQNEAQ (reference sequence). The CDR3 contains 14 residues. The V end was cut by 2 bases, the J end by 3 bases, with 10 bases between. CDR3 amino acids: CASSLRQLYTEAFF. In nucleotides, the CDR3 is TGTGCCAGCAGCTTAAGACAGCTTTACACTGAAGCTTTCTTT.

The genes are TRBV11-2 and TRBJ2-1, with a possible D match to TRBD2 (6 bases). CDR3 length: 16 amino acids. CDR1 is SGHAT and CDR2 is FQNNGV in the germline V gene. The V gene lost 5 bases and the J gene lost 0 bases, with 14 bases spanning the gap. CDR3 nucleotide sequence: TGTGCCAGCAGCCCGCTAGCGACCAGCTCCTACAATGAGCAGTTCTTC. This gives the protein CASSPLATSSYNEQFF.

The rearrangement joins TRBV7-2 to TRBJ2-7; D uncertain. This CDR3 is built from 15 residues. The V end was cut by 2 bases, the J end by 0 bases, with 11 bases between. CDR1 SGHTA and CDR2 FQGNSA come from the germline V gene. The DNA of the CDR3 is TGTGCCAGCAGCTTAATGGGCCTTAGCTCCTACGAGCAGTACTTC. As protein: CASSLMGLSSYEQYF.

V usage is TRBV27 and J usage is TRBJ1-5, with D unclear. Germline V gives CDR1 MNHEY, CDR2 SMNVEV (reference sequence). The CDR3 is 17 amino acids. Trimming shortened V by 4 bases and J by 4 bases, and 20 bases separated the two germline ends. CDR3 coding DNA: TGTGCCAGCAGTTCCCGTGGAGGGTTCGGAGCTAATCAGCCCCAGCATTTT. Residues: CASSSRGGFGANQPQHF.

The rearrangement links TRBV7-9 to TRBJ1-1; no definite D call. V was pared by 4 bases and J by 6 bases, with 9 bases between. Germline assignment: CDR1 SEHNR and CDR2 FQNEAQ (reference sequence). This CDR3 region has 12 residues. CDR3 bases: TGTGCCAGCAGCTCGTTTTGGGCTGAAGCTTTCTTT. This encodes CASSSFWAEAFF.

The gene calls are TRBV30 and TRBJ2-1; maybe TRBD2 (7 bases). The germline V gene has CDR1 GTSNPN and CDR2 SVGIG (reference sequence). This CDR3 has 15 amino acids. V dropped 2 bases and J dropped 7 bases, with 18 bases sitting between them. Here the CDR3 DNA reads TGTGCCTGGAGTCGGTTAACAGGGAGGGGAAATGAGCAGTTCTTC. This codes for CAWSRLTGRGNEQFF.

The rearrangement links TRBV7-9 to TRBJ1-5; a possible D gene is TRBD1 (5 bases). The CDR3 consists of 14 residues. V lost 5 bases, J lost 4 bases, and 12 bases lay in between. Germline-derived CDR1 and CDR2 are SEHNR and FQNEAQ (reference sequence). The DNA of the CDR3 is TGTGCCAGCAGCGGCCGGGACGCTAATCAGCCCCAGCATTTT. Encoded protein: CASSGRDANQPQHF. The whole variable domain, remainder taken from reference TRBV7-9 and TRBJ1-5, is DTGVSQNPRHKITKRGQNVTFRCDPISEHNRLYWYRQTLGQGPEFLTYFQNEAQLEKSRLLSDRFSAERPKGSFSTLEIQRTEQGDSAMYLCASSGRDANQPQHFGDGTRLSIL.

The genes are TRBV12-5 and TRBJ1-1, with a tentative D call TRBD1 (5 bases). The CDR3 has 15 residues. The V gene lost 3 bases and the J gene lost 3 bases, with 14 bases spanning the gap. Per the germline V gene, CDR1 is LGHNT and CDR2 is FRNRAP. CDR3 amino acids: CASGFYRDGYTEAFF. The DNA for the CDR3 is TGTGCTAGTGGTTTTTACCGGGACGGCTACACTGAAGCTTTCTTT. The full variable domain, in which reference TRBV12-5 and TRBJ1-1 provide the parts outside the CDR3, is DARVTQTPRHKVTEMGQEVTMRCQPILGHNTVFWYRQTMMQGLELLAYFRNRAPLDDSGMPKDRFSAEMPDATLATLKIQPSEPRDSAVYFCASGFYRDGYTEAFFGQGTRLTVV.

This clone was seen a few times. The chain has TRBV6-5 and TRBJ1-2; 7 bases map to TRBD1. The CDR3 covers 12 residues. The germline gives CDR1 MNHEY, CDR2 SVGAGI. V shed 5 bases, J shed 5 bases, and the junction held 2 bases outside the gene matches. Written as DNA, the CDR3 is TGTGCCAGCAGTCAACAGGGGTATGGCTACACCTTC. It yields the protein CASSQQGYGYTF.

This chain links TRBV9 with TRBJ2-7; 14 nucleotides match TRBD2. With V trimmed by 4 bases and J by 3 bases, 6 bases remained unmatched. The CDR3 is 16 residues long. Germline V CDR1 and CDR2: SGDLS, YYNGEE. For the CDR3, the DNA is TGTGCCAGCAGCCTAGGGACTAGCGGGGGACTCTACGAGCAGTACTTC. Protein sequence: CASSLGTSGGLYEQYF.

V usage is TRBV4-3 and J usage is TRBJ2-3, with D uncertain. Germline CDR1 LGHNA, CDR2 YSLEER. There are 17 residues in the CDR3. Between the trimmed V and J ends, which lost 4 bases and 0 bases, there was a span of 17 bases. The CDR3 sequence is CASSRTYGQQSTDTQYF. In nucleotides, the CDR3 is TGCGCCAGCAGCCGAACGTATGGGCAGCAGAGCACAGATACGCAGTATTTT.

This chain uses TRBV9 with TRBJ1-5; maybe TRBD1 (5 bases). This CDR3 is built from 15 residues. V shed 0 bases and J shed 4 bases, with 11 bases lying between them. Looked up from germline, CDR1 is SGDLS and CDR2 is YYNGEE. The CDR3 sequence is CASSVDGTFNQPQHF. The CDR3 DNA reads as TGTGCCAGCAGCGTAGATGGGACTTTTAATCAGCCCCAGCATTTT.